Shown below are 16 T cell receptor beta chains from a single sample sequenced in a study of radiotherapy plus CTLA-4 blockade in lung cancer. Using immunoSEQ multiplex PCR, the repertoire was profiled, and TCRdb retains in-frame clones only, with some absent. Here the sample spans tens of thousands of clones, around four fifths being singletons. The sample was peripheral blood, taken from a patient treated with radiotherapy plus ipilimumab. The origin of the receptors is a human donor with non-small cell lung cancer who had a partial response to radiotherapy plus ipilimumab.

The V call is TRBV7-9, the J call TRBJ1-1, with D possibly being TRBD1 (5 bases). Germline CDR1 reads SEHNR; CDR2 reads FQNEAQ (reference sequence). This CDR3 comprises 12 residues. V shed 4 bases and J shed 7 bases, with 10 bases lying between them. The DNA of the CDR3 is TGTGCCAGCAGCTCAGGGCTTGATGAAGCTTTCTTT. It specifies CASSSGLDEAFF.

A few counts support this clone. The genes are TRBV6-1 and TRBJ1-3; D is perhaps TRBD1 (6 bases). Trimming removed 1 base at V and 5 bases at J, with 9 bases between. The CDR3 sequence is 14 residues long. Germline CDR1 reads MNHNS; CDR2 reads SASEGT. CDR3 amino acids: CASSEGTARNTIYF. The CDR3 DNA sequence: TGTGCCAGCAGTGAAGGGACAGCTAGAAACACCATATATTTT.

The chain is built from TRBV27 and TRBJ2-7; D unresolved. CDR1 is MNHEY and CDR2 is SMNVEV in the germline V gene (reference sequence). This CDR3 is 10 amino acids long. Trimming took 8 bases from V and 4 from J, leaving 6 bases between them. CDR3 DNA sequence: TGTGCCAGCGGGCCTTACGAGCAGTACTTC. It translates to CASGPYEQYF.

The rearrangement uses TRBV5-6 and TRBJ2-2; a possible D gene is TRBD2 (7 bases). Trimming cost V 10 bases and J 7 bases, with 17 bases left between them. CDR3 length: 13 residues. The germline CDR1 and CDR2 sequences are SGHDT and YYEEEE. The CDR3: CASRQGRVGELFF. CDR3 in DNA: TGTGCCTCCCGGCAGGGGAGGGTCGGGGAGCTGTTTTTT.

The rearrangement joins TRBV5-4 to TRBJ2-7, with D possibly TRBD2 on 6 matching bases. The germline CDR1 and CDR2 sequences are SGHNT and YYREEE (reference sequence). CDR3 length equals 14 residues. Trimming took off 5 bases at V and 2 bases at J, with 14 bases between the two ends. This CDR3 reads CASSRRDGTYEQYF. As DNA, the CDR3 is TGTGCCAGCAGTCGGAGGGACGGGACCTACGAGCAGTACTTC.

This chain links TRBV7-9 with TRBJ2-1; tentatively, D is TRBD2 (5 bases). Trimming left V 3 bases short and J 4 bases short, with 16 bases between. Germline lookup yields CDR1 SEHNR and CDR2 FQNEAQ (reference sequence). This CDR3 is 16 amino acids long. The CDR3 bases are TGTGCCAGCAGCTTTCCGGGTCCGGGGTTTTACAATGAGCAGTTCTTC. The encoded protein is CASSFPGPGFYNEQFF.

The chain recombines TRBV7-6 with TRBJ1-3; TRBD1 matches 7 bases. Germline V lookup: CDR1 SGHVS, CDR2 FNYEAQ. With V trimmed by 5 bases and J by 4 bases, 8 bases remained unmatched. The CDR3 spans 15 residues. CDR3 bases: TGTGCCAGCAGCCGAGACAGGGCTCGGGGAAACACCATATATTTT. The encoded protein is CASSRDRARGNTIYF.

V usage is TRBV28 and J usage is TRBJ1-1; 8 bases are shared with TRBD1. Germline V gene lookup returns CDR1 MDHEN and CDR2 SYDVKM. The CDR3 length is 16 residues. The trim removed 6 bases at V and 2 bases at J, leaving 11 bases unmatched. CDR3 region: CASSPPDRAGNTEAFF. In nucleotides, the CDR3 is TGTGCCAGCAGCCCTCCGGACAGGGCGGGAAACACTGAAGCTTTCTTT.

The J gene is TRBJ2-3, the V gene TRBV9, with 8 bases aligning to TRBD2. The germline gives CDR1 SGDLS, CDR2 YYNGEE. After removal of 0 bases from V and 2 bases from J, the junction contained 5 bases not matched to a gene. The CDR3 has 16 amino acids. CDR3 protein: CASSVAAGGDTDTQYF. The CDR3 DNA is TGTGCCAGCAGCGTAGCTGCGGGGGGCGACACAGATACGCAGTATTTT.

V gene TRBV27 combines with J gene TRBJ1-1, with 9 bases identical to TRBD1. Germline V lookup: CDR1 MNHEY, CDR2 SMNVEV (reference sequence). Trimming took 6 bases from V and 4 from J; bases not matched to a gene: 6. There are 14 residues in the CDR3. The CDR3, as DNA: TGTGCCAGCAGGCCACGACAGGGGGGCACTGAAGCTTTCTTT. It yields the protein CASRPRQGGTEAFF.

This clone came up a few times. The rearrangement links TRBV19 to TRBJ2-1; 8 bases fit TRBD1. CDR1 and CDR2 (germline): LNHDA, SQIVND (reference sequence). The ends lost 7 bases at V and 6 bases at J; junction bases unmatched: 5. The CDR3 has 13 residues. The CDR3 here is CASTPGQGNEQFF. The CDR3 DNA is TGTGCCAGTACTCCAGGACAGGGCAATGAGCAGTTCTTC. The whole variable domain, filled in from reference TRBV19 and TRBJ2-1, reads DGGITQSPKYLFRKEGQNVTLSCEQNLNHDAMYWYRQDPGQGLRLIYYSQIVNDFQKGDIAEGYSVSREKKESFPLTVTSAQKNPTAFYLCASTPGQGNEQFFGPGTRLTVL.

CDR3 in DNA: TGCGCCAGCAGCCCCGGGGGGGGGAATGGCTATGGCTACACCTTC. The encoded protein is CASSPGGGNGYGYTF. This sequence joins TRBV4-1 and TRBJ1-2, with D possibly matching TRBD1 (5 bases). CDR1 MGHRA and CDR2 YSYEKL come from the germline V gene. Trimming removed 4 bases from V and 4 bases from J, with 16 bases in between. CDR3 size: 15 residues.

This clone has a single count. The genes are TRBV19 and TRBJ1-5, with no clear D. Deletions cut 3 bases from V and 7 bases from J, with 10 bases between. This CDR3 spans 13 amino acids. Germline V gives CDR1 LNHDA, CDR2 SQIVND (reference sequence). The CDR3 DNA reads as TGTGCCAGTAGTATCGGGGTGGAGCAGCCCCAGCATTTT. Encoded protein: CASSIGVEQPQHF.

The V and J genes are TRBV28 and TRBJ1-2; 8 bases are shared with TRBD1. Germline V gene lookup returns CDR1 MDHEN and CDR2 SYDVKM. Trimming removed 3 bases from V and 6 bases from J; junction bases left unmatched: 6. The CDR3 has 14 residues. CDR3 sequence reads: CASSLLTGVDGYTF. CDR3 coding DNA: TGTGCCAGCAGTTTGCTGACAGGGGTGGATGGCTACACCTTC.

The genes are TRBV11-2 and TRBJ1-4; 7 nucleotides align to TRBD1. After removal of 4 bases from V and 5 bases from J, the junction contained 4 bases not matched to a gene. This CDR3 spans 14 amino acids. Germline values: CDR1 SGHAT, CDR2 FQNNGV. In nucleotides, the CDR3 is TGTGCCAGCAGCTGGACAGGCACCAATGAAAAACTGTTTTTT. It yields the protein CASSWTGTNEKLFF.

The chain is built from TRBV4-3 and TRBJ2-1; D remains ambiguous. V lost 4 bases and J lost 6, with 13 bases in between. CDR3 size: 14 residues. Germline V lookup: CDR1 LGHNA, CDR2 YSLEER. The CDR3 nucleotides read TGCGCCAGCAGCCCCGGGTTGGTGGGCAATGAGCAGTTCTTC. Translating gives CASSPGLVGNEQFF.